Detailed here is one T cell receptor (beta chain). No antigen is known for it. The length of the CDR3 is 13 residues. Between the trimmed V and J ends, which lost 4 bases and 5 bases, there was a span of 12 bases. The germline gives CDR1 DFQATT, CDR2 SNEGSKA (reference sequence). Unique molecular identifiers tagged the TCRbeta library. TCRdb called the PCR reads again in MiXCR, with one record for every CDR3 protein. The sample has 500,000 to 650,000 distinct CDR3 sequences, roughly 11% seen once; the top ten hold 11% to 15%. The sample belongs to a study of T-cell reconstitution after alpha-beta-depleted transplantation in children. Study results and limitations: At day 60, the high TCRbeta diversity found in some patients originated from recipient T cells and thymic progenitors that had survived. Newly produced T cells mostly accounted for T-cell counts and diversity one year post-transplant. At around two months after transplant, the alpha-beta T cells were reportedly derived from several hundred expanded clones that came from non-depleted graft cells.

V and J are TRBV20-1 and TRBJ2-1; the D gene is possibly TRBD1 (6 bases). Sequencing used PBMCs, mostly from graft donor cells, obtained 180 days after TCRalphabeta/CD19-depleted stem cell transplant. The sequence came from a female patient aged 2-15 years who had a stem cell transplant for aplastic anemia, so the T cells may come from the graft donor. CDR3 DNA sequence: TGCAGTGCTATAGTGGACAGCCACAATGAGCAGTTCTTC. It is translated as CSAIVDSHNEQFF.